The 7 T cell receptor beta chains below all came from one sample that was sequenced in a study of cytomegalovirus exposure and HLA in healthy donors (dated by TCRdb to 2016 to 2017). The library was prepared using the immunoSEQ multiplex PCR assay. TCRdb re-hosts the immuneACCESS table, in-frame sequences only. Its copies lack some clones; in the studies checked, an unresolved V gene accounts for under half of them, and the cause for the rest is not known. The table for this sample lists over 250,000 clones; 80% to 90% of them were counted only once. Together, the top ten hold roughly 0.99% of the sample. The sample comprised PBMCs. Receptors were obtained from a woman aged 18-29 years in good health and CMV-seronegative.

The rearrangement links TRBV4-2 to TRBJ2-7; 7 nucleotides agree with TRBD1. Germline V CDR1 and CDR2: LGHNA, YNFKEQ. V was clipped by 2 bases and J by 3 bases; unmatched bases: 10. The CDR3 contains 16 residues. The CDR3 DNA reads TGTGCCAGCAGCCAACCAACAGGGGAGCGACGCTACGAGCAGTACTTC. Its protein product is CASSQPTGERRYEQYF.

The gene calls are TRBV2 and TRBJ1-1; 12 bases match TRBD1. CDR3 size: 14 residues. Trimming removed 7 bases from V and 4 bases from J; junction bases left unmatched: 4. The V gene's germline CDR1 is SNHLY and CDR2 FYNNEI. The CDR3 loop is CASTKGQGATEAFF. Written as DNA, the CDR3 is TGTGCCAGCACCAAGGGACAGGGGGCCACTGAAGCTTTCTTT.

The CDR3 bases are TGTGCCTGGGGACGAGCGGGAGTACAGGAGCAGTACTTC. Protein product: CAWGRAGVQEQYF. This chain links TRBV30 with TRBJ2-7, with 8 bases matching TRBD2. CDR1 is GTSNPN and CDR2 is SVGIG in the germline V gene (reference sequence). The CDR3 covers 13 residues. Unmatched junction bases numbered 10, after V lost 5 bases and J lost 7 bases.

The chain links TRBV7-2 to TRBJ1-5; maybe TRBD1 (6 bases). Germline V gene data show CDR1 as SGHTA and CDR2 as FQGNSA. The CDR3 has 15 amino acids. Trimming took 5 bases from V and 4 from J, leaving 15 bases between them. The CDR3 here is CASSPISGTNQPQHF. The CDR3 coding sequence is TGTGCCAGCAGCCCAATCTCAGGGACAAATCAGCCCCAGCATTTT.

This CDR3 reads CASSLYGGDRGYEQYF. In DNA form, the CDR3 reads TGTGCCAGCAGTTTATATGGGGGGGACAGGGGCTACGAGCAGTACTTC. The chain couples TRBV6-5 to TRBJ2-7; 10 bases are shared with TRBD1. Germline V CDR1 and CDR2: MNHEY, SVGAGI. This CDR3 is 16 amino acids long. The junction had 9 bases not matched to a gene; V was cut back by 4 bases and J by 3 bases.

The rearrangement joins TRBV7-9 to TRBJ2-2; TRBD1 is a possible D gene (6 bases). Trimming took off 10 bases at V and 3 bases at J, with 15 bases between the two ends. There are 14 residues in the CDR3. Germline CDR1 SEHNR, CDR2 FQNEAQ (reference sequence). The CDR3 protein is CATQWKGDTGELFF. CDR3 DNA sequence: TGTGCCACCCAATGGAAGGGGGACACCGGGGAGCTGTTTTTT.

This clone appeared a few times. J is TRBJ1-2 and V is TRBV19; 7 nucleotides agree with TRBD1. V shed 6 bases, J shed 0 bases, and the junction held 4 bases outside the gene matches. This CDR3 comprises 14 residues. Germline values: CDR1 LNHDA, CDR2 SQIVND (reference sequence). CDR3 sequence: CASSLDRANYGYTF. CDR3 DNA sequence: TGTGCCAGTAGCCTAGACAGGGCTAACTATGGCTACACCTTC. The variable domain in full, with the rest retrieved from reference TRBV19 and TRBJ1-2, is DGGITQSPKYLFRKEGQNVTLSCEQNLNHDAMYWYRQDPGQGLRLIYYSQIVNDFQKGDIAEGYSVSREKKESFPLTVTSAQKNPTAFYLCASSLDRANYGYTFGSGTRLTVV.